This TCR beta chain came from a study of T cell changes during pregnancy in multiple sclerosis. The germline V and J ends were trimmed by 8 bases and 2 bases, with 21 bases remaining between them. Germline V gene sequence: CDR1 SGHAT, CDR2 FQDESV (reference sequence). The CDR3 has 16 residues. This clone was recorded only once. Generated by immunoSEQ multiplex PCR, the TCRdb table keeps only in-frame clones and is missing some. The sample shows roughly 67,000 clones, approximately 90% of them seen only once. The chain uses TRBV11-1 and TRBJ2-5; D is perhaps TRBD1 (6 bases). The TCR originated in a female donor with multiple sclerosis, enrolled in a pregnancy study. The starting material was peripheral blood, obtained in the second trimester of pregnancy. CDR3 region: CASRTSRGRAQETQYF. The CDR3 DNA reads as TGTGCCAGCCGAACATCCAGGGGAAGGGCACAAGAGACCCAGTACTTC.